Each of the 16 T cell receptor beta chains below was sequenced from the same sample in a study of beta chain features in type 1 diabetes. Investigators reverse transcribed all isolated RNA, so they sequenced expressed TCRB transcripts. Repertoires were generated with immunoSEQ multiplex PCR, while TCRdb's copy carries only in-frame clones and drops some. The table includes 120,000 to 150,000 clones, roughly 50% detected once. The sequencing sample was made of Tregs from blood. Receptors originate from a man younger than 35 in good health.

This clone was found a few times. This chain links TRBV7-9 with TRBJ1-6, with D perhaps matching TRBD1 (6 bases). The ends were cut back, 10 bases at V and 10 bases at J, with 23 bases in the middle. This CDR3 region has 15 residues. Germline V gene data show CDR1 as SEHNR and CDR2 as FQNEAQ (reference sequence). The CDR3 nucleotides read TGTGCCACCCAGGTCGAGGGGGGGGTGAGGTCACCCCTCCACTTT. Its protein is CATQVEGGVRSPLHF.

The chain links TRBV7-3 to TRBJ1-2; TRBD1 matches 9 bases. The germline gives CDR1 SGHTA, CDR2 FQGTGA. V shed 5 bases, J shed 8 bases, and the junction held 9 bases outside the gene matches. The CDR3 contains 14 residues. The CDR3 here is CASSPFGQGIGYTF. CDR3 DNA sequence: TGTGCCAGCAGCCCTTTCGGACAGGGGATCGGCTACACCTTC.

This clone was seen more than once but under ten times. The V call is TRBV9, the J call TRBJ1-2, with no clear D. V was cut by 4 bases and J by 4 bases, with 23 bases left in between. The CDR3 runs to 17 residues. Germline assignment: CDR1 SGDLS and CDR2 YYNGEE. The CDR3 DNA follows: TGTGCCAGCAGCCACCCCCGAGAGAGAGGAGGTCTCTATGGCTACACCTTC. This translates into CASSHPRERGGLYGYTF.

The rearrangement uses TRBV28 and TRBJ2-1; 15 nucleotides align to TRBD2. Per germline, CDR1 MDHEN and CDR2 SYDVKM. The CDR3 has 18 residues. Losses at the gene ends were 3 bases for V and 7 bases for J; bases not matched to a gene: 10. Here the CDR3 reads CASSLSGTSGRFLNEQFF. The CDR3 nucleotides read TGTGCCAGCAGTTTGTCCGGGACTAGCGGGAGGTTTTTGAATGAGCAGTTCTTC.

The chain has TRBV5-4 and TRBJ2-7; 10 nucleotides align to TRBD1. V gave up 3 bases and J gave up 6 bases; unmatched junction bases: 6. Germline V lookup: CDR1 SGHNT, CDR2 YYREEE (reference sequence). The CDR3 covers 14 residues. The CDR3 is CASSSRDRGTEQYF. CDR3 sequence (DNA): TGTGCCAGCAGCTCCCGGGACAGGGGAACCGAGCAGTACTTC.

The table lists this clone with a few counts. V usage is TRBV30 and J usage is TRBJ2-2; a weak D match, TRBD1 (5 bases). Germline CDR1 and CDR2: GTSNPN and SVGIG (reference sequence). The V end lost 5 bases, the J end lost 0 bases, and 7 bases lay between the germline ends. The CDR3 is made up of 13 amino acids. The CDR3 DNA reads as TGTGCCTGGGCGACAGCGAACACCGGGGAGCTGTTTTTT. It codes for CAWATANTGELFF.

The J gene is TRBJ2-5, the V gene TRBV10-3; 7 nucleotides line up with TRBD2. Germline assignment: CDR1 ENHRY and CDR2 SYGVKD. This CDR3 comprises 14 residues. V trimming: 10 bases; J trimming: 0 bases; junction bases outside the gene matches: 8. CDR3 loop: CATKPAGHQETQYF. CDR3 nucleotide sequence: TGTGCCACCAAACCAGCGGGGCACCAAGAGACCCAGTACTTC.

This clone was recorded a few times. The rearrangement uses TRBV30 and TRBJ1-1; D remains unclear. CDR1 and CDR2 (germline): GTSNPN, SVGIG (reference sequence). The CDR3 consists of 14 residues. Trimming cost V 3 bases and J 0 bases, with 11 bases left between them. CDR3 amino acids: CAWRRAGMNTEAFF. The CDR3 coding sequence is TGTGCCTGGAGGCGGGCAGGCATGAACACTGAAGCTTTCTTT.

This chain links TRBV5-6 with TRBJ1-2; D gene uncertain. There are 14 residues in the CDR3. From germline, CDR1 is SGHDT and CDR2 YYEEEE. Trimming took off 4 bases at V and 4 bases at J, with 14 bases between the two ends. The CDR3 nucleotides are TGTGCCAGCAGCCCGGGAGGGCGCGGCTATGGCTACACCTTC. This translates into CASSPGGRGYGYTF.

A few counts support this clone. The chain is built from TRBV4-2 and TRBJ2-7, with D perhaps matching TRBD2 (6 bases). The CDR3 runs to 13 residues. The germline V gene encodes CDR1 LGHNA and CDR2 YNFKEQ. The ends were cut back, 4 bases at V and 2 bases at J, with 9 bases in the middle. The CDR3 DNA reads TGTGCCAGCAGCCGGGACTTAGCCTACGAGCAGTACTTC. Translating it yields CASSRDLAYEQYF.

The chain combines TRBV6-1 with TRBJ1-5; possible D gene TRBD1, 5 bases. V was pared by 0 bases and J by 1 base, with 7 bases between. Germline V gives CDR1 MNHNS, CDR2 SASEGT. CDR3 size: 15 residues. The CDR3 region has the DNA TGTGCCAGCAGTGAAGCAGGGGCCAGCAATCAGCCCCAGCATTTT. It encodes CASSEAGASNQPQHF.

CDR3 nucleotides: TGTGCCAGCAGCCGTGTTCTCCCCCCGGAGACCCAGTACTTC. Its translation is CASSRVLPPETQYF. The chain combines TRBV7-2 with TRBJ2-5; D remains unclear. Trimming shortened V by 5 bases and J by 5 bases, and 15 bases separated the two germline ends. CDR1 SGHTA and CDR2 FQGNSA come from the germline V gene. This CDR3 has 14 residues.

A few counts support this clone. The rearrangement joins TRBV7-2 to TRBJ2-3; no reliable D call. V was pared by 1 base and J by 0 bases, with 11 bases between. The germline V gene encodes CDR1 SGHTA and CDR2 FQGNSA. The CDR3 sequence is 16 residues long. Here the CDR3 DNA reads TGTGCCAGCAGCTTAGTGGCAGACTCTAGCACAGATACGCAGTATTTT. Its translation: CASSLVADSSTDTQYF.

CDR3 in DNA: TGCAGCGTTGATCTAACAGGGGGCCGGGAGACCCAGTACTTC. This codes for CSVDLTGGRETQYF. The chain couples TRBV29-1 to TRBJ2-5; 9 positions agree with TRBD1. V gave up 3 bases and J gave up 5 bases; unmatched junction bases: 7. This CDR3 spans 14 amino acids. The V gene's germline CDR1 is SQVTM and CDR2 ANQGSEA.

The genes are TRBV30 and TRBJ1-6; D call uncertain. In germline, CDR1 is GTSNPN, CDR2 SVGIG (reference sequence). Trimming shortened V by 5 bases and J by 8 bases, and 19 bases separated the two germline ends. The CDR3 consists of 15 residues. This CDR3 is CAWATASGSYSPLHF. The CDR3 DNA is TGTGCCTGGGCTACCGCCTCCGGGTCCTATTCACCCCTCCACTTT. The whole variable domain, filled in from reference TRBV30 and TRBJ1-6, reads SQTIHQWPATLVQPVGSPLSLECTVEGTSNPNLYWYRQAAGRGLQLLFYSVGIGQISSEVPQNLSASRPQDRQFILSSKKLLLSDSGFYLCAWATASGSYSPLHFGNGTRLTVT.

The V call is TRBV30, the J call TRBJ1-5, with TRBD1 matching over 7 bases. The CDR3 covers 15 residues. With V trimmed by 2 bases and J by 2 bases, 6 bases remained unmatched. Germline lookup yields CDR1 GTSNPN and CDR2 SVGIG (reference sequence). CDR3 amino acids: CAWSQGGTGNQPQHF. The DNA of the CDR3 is TGTGCCTGGAGTCAGGGGGGCACGGGCAATCAGCCCCAGCATTTT.